This T cell receptor (beta chain) was obtained from a study of T cell repertoires in ileal Crohn's disease. This CDR3 contains 16 residues. Looked up from germline, CDR1 is SGDLS and CDR2 is YYNGEE. The V and J ends lost 6 bases and 3 bases, in that order; junction bases with no gene match: 9. This table comes from immunoSEQ multiplex PCR, and its TCRdb copy is limited to in-frame clones, with some not included. The table includes approximately 27,000 clones, about 81% detected once. Sequenced sample: ileal tissue. This rearrangement joins TRBV9 to TRBJ2-3; TRBD1 aligns across 11 bases. The sequence was obtained from an adult with Crohn's disease. This CDR3 reads CASTPEGTGGTDTQYF. Here the CDR3 DNA reads TGTGCCAGCACACCGGAGGGGACAGGGGGAACAGATACGCAGTATTTT.